These T cell receptor beta chains were read from a single sample in a study of CD8 T cells in ankylosing spondylitis. TCRdb passed the 5' RACE reads through MiXCR, listing each CDR3 protein once. The sample includes some 350,000 distinct CDR3 sequences, roughly 15% of them seen just once. Sequences were obtained from blood, either unsorted or a sorted T cell fraction (not recorded which). These receptors were collected from a male donor with ankylosing spondylitis or in good health (not recorded which). The CDR3 runs from the conserved cysteine through the conserved F or W. The D gene is left open where the match is weak.

CDR3 length | D gene | J gene | V gene | CDR3 protein
16 | TRBD1 | TRBJ1-6 | TRBV27 | CASSFATGGVTSPLHF
15 | - | TRBJ2-7 | TRBV9 | CASSVAPGATHEQYF
15 | - | TRBJ2-1 | TRBV10-3 | CAISESIGRNNEQFF
14 | TRBD1 | TRBJ2-3 | TRBV6-2/TRBV6-3 | CASSYQGAGDTQYF
13 | - | TRBJ1-5 | TRBV12-3/TRBV12-4 | CASAMGSGQPQHF
18 | TRBD2 | TRBJ2-2 | TRBV27 | CASSARLAGGSSSGELFF
15 | TRBD2 | TRBJ2-2 | TRBV5-1 | CASSLIGLATGELFF
13 | TRBD1 | TRBJ1-1 | TRBV29-1 | CTLSQDRGFEAFF
15 | TRBD1 | TRBJ1-2 | TRBV5-1 | CASSLRTGGAYGYTF
19 | TRBD2 | TRBJ2-4 | TRBV10-2 | CASSEPGLAGGLAKNIQYF
13 | - | TRBJ2-7 | TRBV3-1 | CASSPTGSAEQYF
13 | - | TRBJ1-2 | TRBV6-5 | CASSYSGGSGYTF
14 | - | TRBJ2-3 | TRBV20-1 | CSSRDSWRGDTQYF
15 | - | TRBJ2-3 | TRBV12-3/TRBV12-4 | CASSPLGFHRDTQYF
15 | - | TRBJ2-1 | TRBV11-2 | CASSRVGQFHNEQFF
15 | TRBD2 | TRBJ2-7 | TRBV3-1 | CASSDSGTRTYEQYF
13 | - | TRBJ2-2 | TRBV18 | CASSPKGAGELFF
13 | - | TRBJ2-1 | TRBV9 | CASSAGTLRGEFF
16 | - | TRBJ2-1 | TRBV7-6 | CASSLGAAGGVSEQFF
14 | TRBD2 | TRBJ2-2 | TRBV3-1 | CASSWTSPPGELFF
14 | TRBD2 | TRBJ2-3 | TRBV12-3/TRBV12-4 | CASRVAGGTDTQYF
15 | TRBD2 | TRBJ2-1 | TRBV3-1 | CASGQREGLYNEQFF
13 | - | TRBJ2-3 | TRBV6-5 | CASSLSRGDTQYF
15 | TRBD1 | TRBJ2-3 | TRBV15 | CATSRRDRATDTQYF
13 | TRBD1 | TRBJ1-2 | TRBV20-1 | CSASATGIIGYTF
12 | - | TRBJ1-2 | TRBV20-1 | CSATGTNYGYTF
16 | - | TRBJ2-5 | TRBV6-1 | CASSRAGQTIQETQYF
15 | - | TRBJ1-4 | TRBV6-5 | CASSYPGEVGEKLFF
14 | - | TRBJ1-1 | TRBV12-3/TRBV12-4 | CASTSTGKNTEAFF
14 | - | TRBJ2-1 | TRBV2 | CASSFYPSYNEQFF
13 | - | TRBJ2-5 | TRBV12-3/TRBV12-4 | CASSFLVIETQYF
14 | - | TRBJ2-3 | TRBV12-3/TRBV12-4 | CASSLLHVQDTQYF
15 | TRBD1 | TRBJ2-5 | TRBV29-1 | CSVEEQGQGGETQYF
14 | - | TRBJ1-2 | TRBV5-1 | CASSLNERGYGYTF
16 | - | TRBJ2-1 | TRBV10-3 | CAISESAWEAYNEQFF
17 | - | TRBJ2-3 | TRBV25-1 | CASSELGSPTHTDTQYF
14 | - | TRBJ1-4 | TRBV3-1 | CASSQEPLYEKLFF
12 | - | TRBJ2-2 | TRBV6-5 | CASSYLPGELFF
14 | TRBD1 | TRBJ1-1 | TRBV5-1 | CASSPGRTGESAFF
13 | - | TRBJ2-3 | TRBV29-1 | CSVEASSPDTQYF
13 | TRBD1 | TRBJ1-5 | TRBV2 | CASRTGWDQPQHF
16 | TRBD2 | TRBJ2-5 | TRBV3-1 | CASSRGLAGGEETQYF
16 | TRBD1 | TRBJ1-1 | TRBV6-1 | CASSPWTGTRNTEAFF
16 | - | TRBJ1-2 | TRBV7-9 | CASSLADTTKPYGYTF
14 | - | TRBJ2-3 | TRBV5-1 | CASTLEGITDTQYF
13 | - | TRBJ2-3 | TRBV27 | CASSYLGPDTQYF
18 | TRBD2 | TRBJ2-1 | TRBV5-1 | CASSLLTGGLALYNEQFF
14 | TRBD1 | TRBJ1-1 | TRBV6-1 | CASWDRGWDTEAFF
13 | - | TRBJ1-1 | TRBV2 | CASKRGRGTEAFF
18 | - | TRBJ2-7 | TRBV10-3 | CAISEPGAPSKTSYEQYF
15 | - | TRBJ2-4 | TRBV12-3/TRBV12-4 | CASSLSGLAKNIQYF
14 | TRBD2 | TRBJ2-1 | TRBV24-1 | CATSDAGTSNEQFF
16 | TRBD2 | TRBJ2-3 | TRBV7-9 | CASSRTLAGGSDTQYF
16 | - | TRBJ2-3 | TRBV28 | CASSPLDRFSTDTQYF
11 | - | TRBJ2-1 | TRBV7-2 | CASSVVGEQFF
15 | - | TRBJ2-3 | TRBV6-5 | CASSYAGFGTDTQYF
19 | TRBD2 | TRBJ2-7 | TRBV7-8 | CASSPRGGGLAGLDYEQYF
15 | TRBD1 | TRBJ1-1 | TRBV11-2 | CASRGQGAGDTEAFF
15 | TRBD1 | TRBJ1-4 | TRBV12-3/TRBV12-4 | CASSSSLDRDEKLFF
16 | - | TRBJ1-1 | TRBV5-5 | CASSHIRDLMNTEAFF